This entry lists 28 T cell receptor beta chains sequenced from one sample in a study of Ad26.COV2.S vaccination and SARS-CoV-2 variants. Sample treatment: roughly 18 received Ad26.COV2.S at low or high dose, single or two shots; 5 received placebo; per-sample allocation not given. Sampling was done on day 63 after the first vaccine or placebo injection. TCRdb's table, derived via immunoSEQ multiplex PCR, lists solely in-frame clones and lacks some. The data contain about 440,000 clones, about 90% of them seen just once; the ten biggest clones take up roughly 3.9%. The material was peripheral blood, obtained in a trial of Ad26.COV2.S vaccine versus placebo. The origin of the receptors is a person aged 18-60 years who received the Ad26.COV2.S COVID-19 vaccine or a placebo.

The rearrangement uses TRBV9 and TRBJ2-3; TRBD2 matches 7 bases. The CDR3 runs to 15 residues. Germline assignment: CDR1 SGDLS and CDR2 YYNGEE. The J segment lost 1 base and the V segment lost 3 bases, leaving 5 bases of the junction unmatched. The DNA for the CDR3 is TGTGCCAGCAGCGAACTTAGCGGGCGCACAGATACGCAGTATTTT. This gives the protein CASSELSGRTDTQYF.

The V call is TRBV7-3, the J call TRBJ2-7, with 7 bases aligning to TRBD2. CDR3 size: 15 residues. Trimming took 2 bases from V and 4 from J; bases not matched to a gene: 8. Germline CDR1 and CDR2: SGHTA and FQGTGA. The CDR3, as DNA: TGTGCCAGCAGCTTAGGGCCTAGCGGACCTTACGAGCAGTACTTC. The encoded protein is CASSLGPSGPYEQYF.

The V call is TRBV27, the J call TRBJ2-1, with TRBD1 matching 8 bases. CDR3 length: 15 residues. V shed 5 bases and J 0 bases; nucleotides not matched to a gene: 3. CDR1 and CDR2 (germline): MNHEY, SMNVEV (reference sequence). CDR3 region: CASSTTGGSYNEQFF. The CDR3 DNA follows: TGTGCCAGCAGTACCACAGGGGGCTCCTACAATGAGCAGTTCTTC.

The rearrangement uses TRBV2 and TRBJ1-6; TRBD1 aligns across 11 bases. The CDR3 has 17 residues. V shed 4 bases and J 6 bases; nucleotides not matched to a gene: 8. Looked up from germline, CDR1 is SNHLY and CDR2 is FYNNEI. The CDR3 region has the DNA TGTGCCAGCAGTGCCCTAGGACAGGGGGCTCTTAATTCACCCCTCCACTTT. Residues: CASSALGQGALNSPLHF.

The rearrangement uses TRBV5-1 and TRBJ2-3; 7 bases line up with TRBD2. The germline V gene has CDR1 SGHRS and CDR2 YFSETQ. The CDR3 contains 16 residues. Trimming at V came to 4 bases and at J to 2 bases, leaving 10 bases not matched to a gene. The CDR3 sequence is CASSPGGREVTDTQYF. The DNA of the CDR3 is TGCGCCAGCAGCCCGGGGGGACGGGAGGTCACAGATACGCAGTATTTT. Based on the CDR3 plus reference TRBV5-1 and TRBJ2-3, the full variable domain is KAGVTQTPRYLIKTRGQQVTLSCSPISGHRSVSWYQQTPGQGLQFLFEYFSETQRNKGNFPGRFSGRQFSNSRSEMNVSTLELGDSALYLCASSPGGREVTDTQYFGPGTRLTVL.

This clone has more than one count but fewer than ten. The V gene is TRBV9, the J gene TRBJ2-3; D uncertain. The germline gives CDR1 SGDLS, CDR2 YYNGEE. V lost 0 bases and J lost 2, with 10 bases in between. The CDR3 is made up of 15 amino acids. The CDR3, as DNA: TGTGCCAGCAGCGTAGACGACATTTCCACAGATACGCAGTATTTT. This translates into CASSVDDISTDTQYF.

The V gene is TRBV4-1, the J gene TRBJ2-7, with TRBD2 as a possible D gene (5 bases). This CDR3 region has 15 residues. The V end was cut by 0 bases, the J end by 4 bases, with 13 bases between. Germline V CDR1 and CDR2: MGHRA, YSYEKL. As DNA, the CDR3 is TGCGCCAGCAGCCAAGATCCCCCCCCGGGGTACGAGCAGTACTTC. Translation gives CASSQDPPPGYEQYF.

The V gene is TRBV27, the J gene TRBJ2-2; D gene uncertain. CDR1 and CDR2 (germline): MNHEY, SMNVEV (reference sequence). Trimming stripped 2 bases from V and 5 bases from J, with 6 bases between. CDR3 length: 13 amino acids. The CDR3 sequence: CASSLRLTGELFF. CDR3 nucleotides: TGTGCCAGCAGTTTAAGATTAACCGGGGAGCTGTTTTTT.

This chain links TRBV27 with TRBJ2-5; D is unresolved. The CDR3 covers 14 residues. The germline CDR1 and CDR2 sequences are MNHEY and SMNVEV (reference sequence). With 2 bases removed from V and 2 bases from J, the gap between germline ends came to 9 bases. CDR3 DNA sequence: TGTGCCAGCAGTTTAAAGGGTCCGCAAGAGACCCAGTACTTC. This gives the protein CASSLKGPQETQYF.

The chain employs TRBV5-6 and TRBJ2-1; 10 nucleotides agree with TRBD2. Trimming removed 4 bases from V and 2 bases from J; junction bases left unmatched: 3. The CDR3 is 15 amino acids. Germline assignment: CDR1 SGHDT and CDR2 YYEEEE. CDR3 coding DNA: TGTGCCAGCAGCGGACTAGCGGTAGCCTACAATGAGCAGTTCTTC. Amino acid sequence: CASSGLAVAYNEQFF.

The chain uses TRBV5-5 and TRBJ2-7; tentative D call: TRBD2 (6 bases). The CDR3 runs 13 residues. Per the germline V gene, CDR1 is SGHKS and CDR2 is YYEKEE (reference sequence). V shed 0 bases and J shed 7 bases, with 11 bases lying between them. The chain's CDR3 is CASSLAGGWEQYF. In DNA form, the CDR3 reads TGTGCCAGCAGCTTGGCCGGGGGTTGGGAGCAGTACTTC.

In nucleotides, the CDR3 is TGTGCCAGCAACAAGGACCGGGACAGGGAGAACACTGAAGCTTTCTTT. Its translation: CASNKDRDRENTEAFF. The chain recombines TRBV4-2 with TRBJ1-1, with 9 bases lining up with TRBD1. J gave up 1 base and V 7 bases, and 10 bases lay outside the gene matches. From germline, CDR1 is LGHNA and CDR2 YNFKEQ. There are 16 residues in the CDR3.

This clone was counted a few times. The CDR3: CATSPEGGNTEAFF. The CDR3 DNA is TGTGCCACCAGCCCCGAGGGGGGGAACACTGAAGCTTTCTTT. The chain joins TRBV24-1 to TRBJ1-1, with a weak D call TRBD1 (6 bases). Germline CDR1 and CDR2: KGHDR and SFDVKD. V was shortened by 7 bases and J by 1 base, with 12 bases between the two germline ends. The CDR3 has 14 amino acids.

The chain recombines TRBV9 with TRBJ2-7, with 8 bases lining up with TRBD1. Germline loops: CDR1 SGDLS, CDR2 YYNGEE. V was clipped by 4 bases and J by 2 bases; unmatched bases: 11. The CDR3 is 16 amino acids. CDR3 loop: CASSPMGQALTYEQYF. Written as DNA, the CDR3 is TGTGCCAGCAGCCCAATGGGACAGGCATTAACCTACGAGCAGTACTTC.

The genes are TRBV5-1 and TRBJ2-3; 9 positions match TRBD2. This CDR3 spans 16 amino acids. Germline V gives CDR1 SGHRS, CDR2 YFSETQ. The V gene end was trimmed by 1 base and the J gene end by 2 bases; junction bases not matched to a gene: 5. DNA of the CDR3: TGCGCCAGCAGCTTGCATCCGGGACTAGCCACAGATACGCAGTATTTT. Amino acid sequence: CASSLHPGLATDTQYF.

J is TRBJ2-2 and V is TRBV5-1; maybe TRBD1 (6 bases). CDR3 size: 18 residues. In germline, CDR1 is SGHRS, CDR2 YFSETQ. Deletions cut 2 bases from V and 5 bases from J, with 22 bases between. DNA of the CDR3: TGCGCCAGCAGCTTAAAGCCCTTACAGGGATCGGGAACCGGGGAGCTGTTTTTT. It encodes CASSLKPLQGSGTGELFF.

This CDR3 reads CASTRTTYEQYF. CDR3 in DNA: TGTGCCAGCACCAGGACTACCTACGAGCAGTACTTC. The V gene is TRBV7-2, the J gene TRBJ2-7; possibly TRBD2 for D (6 bases). Deletions cut 7 bases from V and 2 bases from J, with 9 bases between. Germline V CDR1 and CDR2: SGHTA, FQGNSA. This CDR3 is built from 12 residues.

The J gene is TRBJ1-2, the V gene TRBV11-2; perhaps TRBD1 as D (5 bases). This CDR3 contains 14 residues. V was trimmed by 1 base and J by 3 bases, leaving 9 bases between them. The germline CDR1 and CDR2 sequences are SGHAT and FQNNGV. CDR3 bases: TGTGCCAGCAGCTTAGCGGCCAGGGACTATGGCTACACCTTC. Protein product: CASSLAARDYGYTF.

The J gene is TRBJ2-1, the V gene TRBV7-2; D not certain. This CDR3 spans 17 amino acids. Deletions cut 2 bases from V and 2 bases from J, with 16 bases between. Germline-derived CDR1 and CDR2 are SGHTA and FQGNSA. DNA of the CDR3: TGTGCCAGCAGCTTATCGGTCGCTCCGGGCACCTACAATGAGCAGTTCTTC. Translating it yields CASSLSVAPGTYNEQFF.

This sequence joins TRBV7-2 and TRBJ1-2, with 7 bases identical to TRBD1. This CDR3 has 16 amino acids. Germline lookup yields CDR1 SGHTA and CDR2 FQGNSA. V lost 4 bases to trimming and J lost 5 bases; unmatched junction nucleotides: 13. In DNA, the CDR3 is TGTGCCAGCAGCTCGGCGGGGGGGACAGCCGCATATGGCTACACCTTC. Its translation is CASSSAGGTAAYGYTF.

V is TRBV10-3 and J is TRBJ2-1, with TRBD2 identical over 12 bases. CDR3 length: 15 amino acids. Germline CDR1 is ENHRY and CDR2 is SYGVKD. J was trimmed by 6 bases and V by 3 bases; bases with no gene match: 3. The CDR3: CAISDRGLAGNEQFF. The DNA of the CDR3 is TGTGCCATCAGTGATCGGGGACTAGCGGGCAATGAGCAGTTCTTC.

The chain uses TRBV27 and TRBJ2-7, with 12 bases aligning to TRBD1. V lost 6 bases and J lost 3; bases outside the gene matches: 6. The CDR3 is 15 residues long. Germline lookup yields CDR1 MNHEY and CDR2 SMNVEV (reference sequence). In nucleotides, the CDR3 is TGTGCCAGCAGCCGAGGGACAGGGGGCGGCTACGAGCAGTACTTC. Protein product: CASSRGTGGGYEQYF.

The rearrangement links TRBV27 to TRBJ2-7; D possibly corresponds to TRBD1 (5 bases). Trimming stripped 5 bases from V and 1 base from J, with 9 bases between. Germline CDR1 is MNHEY and CDR2 is SMNVEV (reference sequence). The CDR3 loop spans 13 amino acids. The CDR3 reads CASSNQGSYEQYF. CDR3 nucleotide sequence: TGTGCCAGCAGTAACCAGGGATCCTACGAGCAGTACTTC.

The chain carries TRBV7-9 and TRBJ2-3; D perhaps matches TRBD2 (6 bases). This CDR3 spans 17 amino acids. Germline V gives CDR1 SEHNR, CDR2 FQNEAQ (reference sequence). V was clipped by 0 bases and J by 2 bases, with 15 bases between them. The CDR3 nucleotides read TGTGCCAGCAGCTTAGCCGGGACTTCCTCAGCCACAGATACGCAGTATTTT. It translates to CASSLAGTSSATDTQYF.

The rearrangement joins TRBV5-4 to TRBJ2-5; 8 bases agree with TRBD2. This CDR3 is 17 amino acids long. Germline values: CDR1 SGHNT, CDR2 YYREEE (reference sequence). J gave up 2 bases and V 5 bases, and 14 bases lay outside the gene matches. CDR3 region: CASSLGGLAGPQETQYF. The CDR3 nucleotides are TGTGCCAGCAGTCTGGGGGGGTTAGCGGGGCCACAAGAGACCCAGTACTTC. The full variable domain, rest sourced from reference TRBV5-4 and TRBJ2-5, is ETGVTQSPTHLIKTRGQQVTLRCSSQSGHNTVSWYQQALGQGPQFIFQYYREEENGRGNFPPRFSGLQFPNYSSELNVNALELDDSALYLCASSLGGLAGPQETQYFGPGTRLLVL.

The J gene is TRBJ1-1, the V gene TRBV28, with D perhaps matching TRBD1 (6 bases). Trimming stripped 1 base from V and 0 bases from J, with 12 bases between. The CDR3 extends over 16 amino acids. The V gene's germline CDR1 is MDHEN and CDR2 SYDVKM. The DNA for the CDR3 is TGTGCCAGCAGTTTATTCGGGGGGGGCTTGAACACTGAAGCTTTCTTT. Translating it yields CASSLFGGGLNTEAFF.

V usage is TRBV27 and J usage is TRBJ2-2; a possible D gene is TRBD1 (6 bases). The CDR3 covers 17 residues. The V gene lost 7 bases and the J gene lost 1 base, with 19 bases spanning the gap. The V gene's germline CDR1 is MNHEY and CDR2 SMNVEV (reference sequence). This CDR3 is CASTKSAGELNTGELFF. The CDR3 DNA sequence: TGTGCCAGCACAAAGTCGGCAGGGGAGTTGAACACCGGGGAGCTGTTTTTT.

The gene calls are TRBV19 and TRBJ2-1, with 10 bases identical to TRBD1. The J segment lost 9 bases and the V segment lost 8 bases, leaving 13 bases of the junction unmatched. The V gene's germline CDR1 is LNHDA and CDR2 SQIVND (reference sequence). The CDR3 sequence is 15 residues long. In DNA form, the CDR3 reads TGTGCCAGTGGGGACCGGGACAGGGGCGGGAGTGAGCAGTTCTTC. It is translated as CASGDRDRGGSEQFF. Combining the CDR3 with reference TRBV19 and TRBJ2-1 gives the whole variable domain DGGITQSPKYLFRKEGQNVTLSCEQNLNHDAMYWYRQDPGQGLRLIYYSQIVNDFQKGDIAEGYSVSREKKESFPLTVTSAQKNPTAFYLCASGDRDRGGSEQFFGPGTRLTVL.